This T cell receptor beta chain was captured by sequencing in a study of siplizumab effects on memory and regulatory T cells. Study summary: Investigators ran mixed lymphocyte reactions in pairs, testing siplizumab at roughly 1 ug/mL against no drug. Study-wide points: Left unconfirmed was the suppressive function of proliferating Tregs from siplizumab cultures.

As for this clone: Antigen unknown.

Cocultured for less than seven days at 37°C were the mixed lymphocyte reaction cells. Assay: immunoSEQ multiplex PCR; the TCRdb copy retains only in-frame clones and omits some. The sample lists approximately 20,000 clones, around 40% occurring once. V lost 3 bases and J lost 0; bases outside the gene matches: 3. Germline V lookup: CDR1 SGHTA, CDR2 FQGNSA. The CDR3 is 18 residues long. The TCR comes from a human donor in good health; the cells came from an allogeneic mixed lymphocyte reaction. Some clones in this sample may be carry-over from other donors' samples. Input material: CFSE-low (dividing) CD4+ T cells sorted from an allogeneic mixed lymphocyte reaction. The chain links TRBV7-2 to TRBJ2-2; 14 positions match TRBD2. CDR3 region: CASSLGLAGAANTGELFF. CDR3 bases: TGTGCCAGCAGCTTGGGACTAGCGGGGGCCGCGAACACCGGGGAGCTGTTTTTT. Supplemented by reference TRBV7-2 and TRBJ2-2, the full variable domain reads GAGVSQSPSNKVTEKGKDVELRCDPISGHTALYWYRQSLGQGLEFLIYFQGNSAPDKSGLPSDRFSAERTGGSVSTLTIQRTQQEDSAVYLCASSLGLAGAANTGELFFGEGSRLTVL.